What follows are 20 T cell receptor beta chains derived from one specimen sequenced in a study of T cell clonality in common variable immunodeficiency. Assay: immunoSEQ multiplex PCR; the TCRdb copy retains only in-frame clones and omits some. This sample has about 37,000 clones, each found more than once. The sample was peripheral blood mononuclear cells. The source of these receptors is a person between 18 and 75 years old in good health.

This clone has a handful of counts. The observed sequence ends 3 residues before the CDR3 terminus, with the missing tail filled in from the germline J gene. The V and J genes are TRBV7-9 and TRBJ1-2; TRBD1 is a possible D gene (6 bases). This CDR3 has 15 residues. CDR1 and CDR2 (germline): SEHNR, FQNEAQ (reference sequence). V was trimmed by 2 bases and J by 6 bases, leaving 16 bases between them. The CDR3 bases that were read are TGTGCCAGCAGCTTACCCCTCCTACAGGGTAATGGC. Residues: CASSLPLLQGNG. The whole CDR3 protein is CASSLPLLQGNGYTF.

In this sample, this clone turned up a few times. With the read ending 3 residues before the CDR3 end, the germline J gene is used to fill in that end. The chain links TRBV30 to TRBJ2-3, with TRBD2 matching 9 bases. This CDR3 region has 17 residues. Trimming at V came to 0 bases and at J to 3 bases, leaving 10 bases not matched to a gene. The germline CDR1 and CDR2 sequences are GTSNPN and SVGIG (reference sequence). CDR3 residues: CAWSVSGGGGLTDTQYF. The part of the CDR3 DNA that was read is TGTGCCTGGAGTGTCTCCGGCGGGGGGGGGCTGACAGATACG.

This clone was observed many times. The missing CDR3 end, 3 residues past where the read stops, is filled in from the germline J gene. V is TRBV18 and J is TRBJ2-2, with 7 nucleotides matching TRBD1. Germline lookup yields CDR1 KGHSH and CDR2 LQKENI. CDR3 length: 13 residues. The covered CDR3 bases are TGTGCCAGCTCCCCAGACAGGGTTGGAGAG. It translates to CASSPDRVGE. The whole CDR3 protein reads CASSPDRVGELFF.

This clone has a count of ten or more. CDR3 loop: CASSFGWATEAFF. CDR3 DNA, as far as it was read: TGTGCCAGCAGTTTTGGGTGGGCCACTGAA. The chain is built from TRBV28 and TRBJ1-1; no firm D call. The read ends 3 residues shy of where the CDR3 ends; the end is completed using the germline J gene. The CDR3 sequence is 13 residues long. Trimming left V 3 bases short and J 4 bases short, with 9 bases between. CDR1 MDHEN and CDR2 SYDVKM come from the germline V gene.

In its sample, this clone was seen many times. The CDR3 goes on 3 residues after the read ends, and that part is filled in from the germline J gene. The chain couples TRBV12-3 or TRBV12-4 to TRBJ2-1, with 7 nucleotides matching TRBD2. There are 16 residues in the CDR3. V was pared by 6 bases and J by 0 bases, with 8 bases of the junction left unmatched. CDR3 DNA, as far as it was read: TGTGCCAGCAGCCTATACCGGGACTACTCCTACAATGAG. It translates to CASSLYRDYSYNE. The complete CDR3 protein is CASSLYRDYSYNEQFF.

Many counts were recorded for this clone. CDR3 bases read: TGTGCCAGCAGTGGGGACAGGGTTACCGAG. It yields the protein CASSGDRVTE. The CDR3 reads in full as CASSGDRVTEQYF. This chain uses TRBV11-2 with TRBJ2-7; 9 positions match TRBD1. The read finishes 3 residues shy of the CDR3 end, and the germline J gene is used to complete it. CDR1 and CDR2 (germline): SGHAT, FQNNGV. Losses at the gene ends were 6 bases for V and 6 bases for J; bases not matched to a gene: 6. The length of the CDR3 is 13 residues.

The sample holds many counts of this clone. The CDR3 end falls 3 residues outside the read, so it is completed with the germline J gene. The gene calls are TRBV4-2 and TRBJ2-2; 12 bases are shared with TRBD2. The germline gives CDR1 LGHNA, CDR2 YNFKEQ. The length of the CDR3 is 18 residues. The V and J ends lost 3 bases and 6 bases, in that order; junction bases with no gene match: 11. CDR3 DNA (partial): TGTGCCAGCAGCCAGCTAGTCGTGGGGACTAGCGGGCCCGGGGAG. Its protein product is CASSQLVVGTSGPGE. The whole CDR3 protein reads CASSQLVVGTSGPGELFF.

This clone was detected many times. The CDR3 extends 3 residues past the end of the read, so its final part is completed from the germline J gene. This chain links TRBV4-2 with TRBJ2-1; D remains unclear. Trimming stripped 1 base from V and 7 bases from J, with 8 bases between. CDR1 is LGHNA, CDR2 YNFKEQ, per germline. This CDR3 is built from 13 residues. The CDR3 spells CASSQVARNEQFF. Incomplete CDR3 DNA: TGTGCCAGCAGCCAAGTTGCGAGAAATGAG.

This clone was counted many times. The covered CDR3 bases are TGTGCCAGCAGTGTCCAGGCATCCGTAAATTCACCC. Residues: CASSVQASVNSP. The complete CDR3 sequence is CASSVQASVNSPLHF. This chain connects TRBV2 to TRBJ1-6, with unresolved D. The sequenced fragment ends 3 residues before the CDR3 boundary, so the rest is inferred from the germline J gene. Germline CDR1 is SNHLY and CDR2 is FYNNEI. V was pared by 4 bases and J by 7 bases, with 14 bases between. The CDR3 loop spans 15 amino acids.

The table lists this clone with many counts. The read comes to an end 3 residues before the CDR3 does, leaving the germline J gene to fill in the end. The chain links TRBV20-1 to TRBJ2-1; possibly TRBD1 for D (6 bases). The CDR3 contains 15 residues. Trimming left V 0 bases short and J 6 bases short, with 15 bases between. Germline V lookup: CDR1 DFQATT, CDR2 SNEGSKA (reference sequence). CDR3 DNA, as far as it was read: TGCAGTGCTAGAGACTCCGGAACAGGGTCCAATGAG. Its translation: CSARDSGTGSNE. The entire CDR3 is CSARDSGTGSNEQFF.

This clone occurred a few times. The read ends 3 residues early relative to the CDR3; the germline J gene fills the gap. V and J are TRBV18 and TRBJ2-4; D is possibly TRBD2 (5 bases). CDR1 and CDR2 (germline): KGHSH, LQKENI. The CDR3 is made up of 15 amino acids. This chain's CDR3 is CASSPPLGGDYGQYF. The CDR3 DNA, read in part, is TGTGCCAGCTCACCACCTCTCGGCGGCGACTATGGT.

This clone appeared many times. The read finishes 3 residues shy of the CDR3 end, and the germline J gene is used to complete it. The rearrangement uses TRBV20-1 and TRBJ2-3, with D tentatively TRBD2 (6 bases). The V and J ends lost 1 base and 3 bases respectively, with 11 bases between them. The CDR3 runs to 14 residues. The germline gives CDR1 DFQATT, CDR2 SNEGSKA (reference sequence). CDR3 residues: CSARVGGGTDTQYF. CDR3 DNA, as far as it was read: TGCAGTGCTAGAGTCGGGGGAGGAACAGATACG.

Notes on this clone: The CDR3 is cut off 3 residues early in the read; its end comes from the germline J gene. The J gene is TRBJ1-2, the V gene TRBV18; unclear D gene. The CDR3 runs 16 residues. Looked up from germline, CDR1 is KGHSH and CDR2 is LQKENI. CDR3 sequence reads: CASSPIAGRSTDTYTF. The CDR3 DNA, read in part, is TGTGCCAGCTCACCGATAGCGGGAAGAAGCACAGATACC.

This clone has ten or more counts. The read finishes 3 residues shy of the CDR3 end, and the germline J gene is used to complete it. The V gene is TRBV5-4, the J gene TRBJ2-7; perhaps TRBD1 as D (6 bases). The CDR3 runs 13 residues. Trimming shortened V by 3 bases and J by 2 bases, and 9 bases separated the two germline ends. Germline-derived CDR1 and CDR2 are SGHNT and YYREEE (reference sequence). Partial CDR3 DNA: TGTGCCAGCAGCTCCCCAGGGGCCTACGAG. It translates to CASSSPGAYE. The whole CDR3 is CASSSPGAYEQYF. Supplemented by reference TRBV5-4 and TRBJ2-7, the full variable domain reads ETGVTQSPTHLIKTRGQQVTLRCSSQSGHNTVSWYQQALGQGPQFIFQYYREEENGRGNFPPRFSGLQFPNYSSELNVNALELDDSALYLCASSSPGAYEQYFGPGTRLTVT.

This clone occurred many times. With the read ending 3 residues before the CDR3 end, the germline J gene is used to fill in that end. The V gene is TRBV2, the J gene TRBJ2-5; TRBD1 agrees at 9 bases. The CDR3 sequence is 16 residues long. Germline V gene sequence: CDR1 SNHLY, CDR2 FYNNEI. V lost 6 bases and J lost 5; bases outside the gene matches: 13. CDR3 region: CASRNNRDRASETQYF. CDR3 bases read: TGTGCCAGCAGGAATAACCGGGACAGGGCTTCGGAGACC.

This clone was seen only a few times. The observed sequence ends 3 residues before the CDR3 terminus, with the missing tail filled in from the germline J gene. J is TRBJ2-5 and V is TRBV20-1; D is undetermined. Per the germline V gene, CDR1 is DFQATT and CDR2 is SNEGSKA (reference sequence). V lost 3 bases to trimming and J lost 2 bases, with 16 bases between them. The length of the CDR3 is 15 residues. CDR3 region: CSASAFLQAQETQYF. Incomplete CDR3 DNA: TGCAGTGCTAGTGCCTTTTTGCAAGCTCAAGAGACC.

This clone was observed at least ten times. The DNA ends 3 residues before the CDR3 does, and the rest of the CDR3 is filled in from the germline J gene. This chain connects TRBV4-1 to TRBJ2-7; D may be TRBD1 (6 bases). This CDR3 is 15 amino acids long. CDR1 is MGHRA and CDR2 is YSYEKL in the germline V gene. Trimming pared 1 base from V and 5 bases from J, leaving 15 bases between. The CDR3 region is CASSQGDRSINEQYF. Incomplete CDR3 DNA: TGCGCCAGCAGCCAAGGTGACAGGTCGATAAACGAG.

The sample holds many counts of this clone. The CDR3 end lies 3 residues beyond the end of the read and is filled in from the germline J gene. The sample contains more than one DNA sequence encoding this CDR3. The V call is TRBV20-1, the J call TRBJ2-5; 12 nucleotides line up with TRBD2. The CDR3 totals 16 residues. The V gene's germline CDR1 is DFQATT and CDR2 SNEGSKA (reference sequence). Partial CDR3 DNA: TGCAGCGCAAGCCGACTAGCGGGAGAAAGGCGTGAGACC. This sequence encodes CSASRLAGERRET. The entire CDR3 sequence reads CSASRLAGERRETQYF.

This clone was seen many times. The CDR3 bases that were read are TGTGCCAGCAGAGTGGGACAGAACACCGGGGAG. Amino acid sequence: CASRVGQNTGE. The CDR3 reads in full as CASRVGQNTGELFF. The V and J genes are TRBV12-3 or TRBV12-4 and TRBJ2-2; tentative D call: TRBD1 (6 bases). The CDR3 end is not reached by the read, which stops 3 residues before it; the germline J gene fills it in. Trimming took off 6 bases at V and 1 base at J, with 9 bases between the two ends. CDR3 length: 14 residues.

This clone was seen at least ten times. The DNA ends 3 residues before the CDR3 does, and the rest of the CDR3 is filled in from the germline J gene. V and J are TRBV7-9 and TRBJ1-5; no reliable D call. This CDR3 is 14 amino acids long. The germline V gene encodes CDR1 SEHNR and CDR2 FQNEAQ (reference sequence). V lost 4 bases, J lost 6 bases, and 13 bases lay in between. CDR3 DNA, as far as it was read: TGTGCCAGCAGCTCAGACATGGCGGGTCAGCCC. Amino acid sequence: CASSSDMAGQP. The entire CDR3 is CASSSDMAGQPQHF.